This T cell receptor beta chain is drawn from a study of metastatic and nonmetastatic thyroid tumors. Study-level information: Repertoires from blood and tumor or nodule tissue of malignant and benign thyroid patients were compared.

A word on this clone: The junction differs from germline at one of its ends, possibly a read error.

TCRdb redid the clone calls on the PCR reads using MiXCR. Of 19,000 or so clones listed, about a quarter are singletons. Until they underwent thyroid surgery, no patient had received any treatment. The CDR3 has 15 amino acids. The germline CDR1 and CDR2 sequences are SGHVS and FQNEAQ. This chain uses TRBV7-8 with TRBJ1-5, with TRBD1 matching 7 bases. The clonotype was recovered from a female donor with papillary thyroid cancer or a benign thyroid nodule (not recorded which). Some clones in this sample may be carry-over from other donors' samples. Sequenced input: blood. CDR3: CASSLRQGGNEPQHF. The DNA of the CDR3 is TGCGCCAGCAGCTTACGCCAGGGGGGAAATGAGCCCCAGCATTTT.